Listed below are T cell receptor beta chains from one sample, sequenced in a study of T cell responses to AZD1222 COVID-19 vaccine. Produced via immunoSEQ multiplex PCR; TCRdb's table is partial and in-frame only. The table records just over 60,000 clones, more than 70% of them present only once. The sample was peripheral blood, taken on day 0 of AZD1222 vaccination. Receptors originate from an adult in good health. The CDR3 runs from the conserved cysteine through the conserved F or W. Each record gives: V gene, clone size, J gene, D gene, CDR3 DNA, CDR3 protein. D genes are given only for firm matches. Clone size is given for some rows only: seen once, a few or many times, or a class if the clone is expanded.

>TRBV3-1/TRBV3-2|few|TRBJ2-6|TRBD2
TGTGCCAGCAGCCACCCTCGGACTAGCGGGGGGGATTTCTGGGCCAACGTCCTGACTTTC
CASSHPRTSGGDFWANVLTF
>TRBV7-9|once|TRBJ1-5|NA
TGTGCCAGCAGCTTCGAGGGTACTCAGCCCCAGCATTTT
CASSFEGTQPQHF
>TRBV7-8|few|TRBJ2-2|NA
TGTGCCAGCAGCTTAGACGCGAACACCGGGGAGCTGTTTTTT
CASSLDANTGELFF
>TRBV12-3/TRBV12-4|medium-sized|TRBJ1-3|TRBD1
TGTGCCAGCAAAACCAACGGACAGGCAAAACTTTTT
CASKTNGQAKLF
>TRBV5-6|few|TRBJ2-5|NA
TGTGCCAGCAGCTTGCCGGGGGGCGCAGAGACCCAGTACTTC
CASSLPGGAETQYF
>TRBV6-5|NA|TRBJ1-2|NA
TGTGCCAGCAGTCCCTCCGGGGCTAACTATGGCTACACCTTC
CASSPSGANYGYTF
>TRBV4-3|once|TRBJ2-4|NA
TGCGCCAGCAGCCAGGCCCGGGACCCGGAAAACATTCAGTACTTC
CASSQARDPENIQYF
>TRBV24-1|NA|TRBJ2-1|TRBD1
TGTGCCACCAGTGACGCCGACAGGGGGCGATATGAGCAGTTCTTC
CATSDADRGRYEQFF
>TRBV7-2|few|TRBJ1-1|NA
TGTGCCAGCAGCTGGGACGGGGTCCTTGAAGCTTTCTTT
CASSWDGVLEAFF
>TRBV29-1|NA|TRBJ2-2|TRBD2
TGCAGCGTCTGGGGGGGGAACACCGGGGAGCTGTTTTTT
CSVWGGNTGELFF
>TRBV27|many|TRBJ2-1|NA
TGTGCCAGCAGTTTAGACCCGGGCTCCTACAATGAGCAGTTCTTC
CASSLDPGSYNEQFF
>TRBV18|NA|TRBJ2-1|TRBD2
TGTGCCAGCTCACCACAAGGGCGGCTAGCGGGGGGCCGGAAAATCAATGAGCAGTTCTTC
CASSPQGRLAGGRKINEQFF
>TRBV6-5|NA|TRBJ1-3|NA
TGTGCCAGCCGGCTGGGCGGCTCTGGAAACACCATATATTTT
CASRLGGSGNTIYF
>TRBV7-2|few|TRBJ1-2|NA
TGTGCCAGCAGCCCGCCCAGGGGCTACACCTTC
CASSPPRGYTF
>TRBV6-2/TRBV6-3|many|TRBJ1-2|TRBD1
TGTGCCAGCAGTTACTCGCGGACAGGGTATAGCTATGGCTACACCTTC
CASSYSRTGYSYGYTF
>TRBV7-2|NA|TRBJ1-3|NA
TGTGCCAGCAGCTCCCTCGGGGGAGGGGACACCATATATTTT
CASSSLGGGDTIYF
>TRBV6-5|NA|TRBJ2-5|NA
TGTGCCAGCAGCTCGGGACTGGACGGAGGGGCCCAGTACTTC
CASSSGLDGGAQYF
>TRBV19|NA|TRBJ1-2|NA
TGTGCCAGTAGTATAGAGCGCCGTGGGTCCTATGGCTACACCTTC
CASSIERRGSYGYTF
>TRBV6-1|NA|TRBJ2-5|TRBD2
TGTGCCAGCAGTGCAGGGACTAGCGGGGGGTCAAGGAAAGAGACCCAGTACTTC
CASSAGTSGGSRKETQYF
>TRBV28|NA|TRBJ2-2|NA
TGTGCCAGCAGTTTGTATGGGACCGGGGAGCTGTTTTTT
CASSLYGTGELFF